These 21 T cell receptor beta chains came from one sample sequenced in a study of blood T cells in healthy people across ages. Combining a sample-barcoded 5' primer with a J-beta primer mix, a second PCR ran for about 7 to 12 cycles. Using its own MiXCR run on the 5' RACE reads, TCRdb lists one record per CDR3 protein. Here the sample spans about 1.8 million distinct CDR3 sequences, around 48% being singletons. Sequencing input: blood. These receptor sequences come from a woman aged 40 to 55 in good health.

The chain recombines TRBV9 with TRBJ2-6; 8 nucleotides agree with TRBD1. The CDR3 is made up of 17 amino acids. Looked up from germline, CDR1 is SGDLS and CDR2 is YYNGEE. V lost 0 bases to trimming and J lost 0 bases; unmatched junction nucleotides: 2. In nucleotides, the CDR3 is TGTGCCAGCAGCGTAGTGGGACAGGCCTCTGGGGCCAACGTCCTGACTTTC. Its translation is CASSVVGQASGANVLTF. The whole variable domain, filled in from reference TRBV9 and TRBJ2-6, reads DSGVTQTPKHLITATGQRVTLRCSPRSGDLSVYWYQQSLDQGLQFLIQYYNGEERAKGNILERFSAQQFPDLHSELNLSSLELGDSALYFCASSVVGQASGANVLTFGAGSRLTVL.

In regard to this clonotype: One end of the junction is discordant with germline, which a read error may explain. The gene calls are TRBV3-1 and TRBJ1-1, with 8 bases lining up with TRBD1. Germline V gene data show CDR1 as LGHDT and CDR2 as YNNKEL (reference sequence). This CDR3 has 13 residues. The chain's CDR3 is CASSRDRRREAFF. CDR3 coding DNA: TGCGCCAGCAGCCGGGACAGGAGACGGGAAGCTTTCTTT.

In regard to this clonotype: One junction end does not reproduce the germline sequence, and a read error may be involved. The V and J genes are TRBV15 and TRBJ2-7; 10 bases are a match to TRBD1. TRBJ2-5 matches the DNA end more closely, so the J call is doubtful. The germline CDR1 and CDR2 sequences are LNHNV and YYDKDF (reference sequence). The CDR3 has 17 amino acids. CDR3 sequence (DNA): TGTGCCACCAGCAGATACCGGGACAGGGGTGTTCAAGGGACCCAGTACTTC. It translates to CATSRYRDRGVQGTQYF.

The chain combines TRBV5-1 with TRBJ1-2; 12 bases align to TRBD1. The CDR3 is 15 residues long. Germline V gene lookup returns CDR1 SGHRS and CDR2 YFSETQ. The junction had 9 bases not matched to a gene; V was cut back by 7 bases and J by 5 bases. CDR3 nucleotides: TGCGCCAGCGGCTCCGGGACAGGGGGCGGTTATGGCTACACCTTC. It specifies CASGSGTGGGYGYTF.

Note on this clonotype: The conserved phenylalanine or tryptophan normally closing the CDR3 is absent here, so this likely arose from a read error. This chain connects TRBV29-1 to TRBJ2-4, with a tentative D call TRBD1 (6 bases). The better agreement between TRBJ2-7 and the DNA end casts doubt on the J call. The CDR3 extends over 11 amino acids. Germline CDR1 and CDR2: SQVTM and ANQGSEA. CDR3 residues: CSGGQSYEQYL. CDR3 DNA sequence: TGCAGCGGAGGACAGAGCTACGAGCAGTACCTC.

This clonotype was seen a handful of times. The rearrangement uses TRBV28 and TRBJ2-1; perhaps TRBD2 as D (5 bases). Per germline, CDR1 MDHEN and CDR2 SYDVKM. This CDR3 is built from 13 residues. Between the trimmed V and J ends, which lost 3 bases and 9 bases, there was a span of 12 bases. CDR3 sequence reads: CASSLVYEGEQFF. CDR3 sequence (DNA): TGTGCCAGCAGTTTGGTCTACGAGGGTGAGCAGTTCTTC.

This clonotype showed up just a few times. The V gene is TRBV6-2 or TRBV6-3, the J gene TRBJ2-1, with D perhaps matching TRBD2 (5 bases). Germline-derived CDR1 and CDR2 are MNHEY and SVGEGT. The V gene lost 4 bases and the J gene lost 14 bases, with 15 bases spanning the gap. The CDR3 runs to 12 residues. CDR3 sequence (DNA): TGTGCCAGCAGTTCAGGCCCCCGGGGAGAGTTCTTC. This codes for CASSSGPRGEFF.

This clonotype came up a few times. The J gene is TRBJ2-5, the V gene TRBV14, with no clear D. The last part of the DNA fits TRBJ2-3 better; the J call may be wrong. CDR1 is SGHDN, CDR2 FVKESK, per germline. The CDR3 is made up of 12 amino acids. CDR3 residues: CASSQDFGTQYF. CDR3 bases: TGTGCCAGCAGCCAAGATTTCGGTACGCAGTATTTT.

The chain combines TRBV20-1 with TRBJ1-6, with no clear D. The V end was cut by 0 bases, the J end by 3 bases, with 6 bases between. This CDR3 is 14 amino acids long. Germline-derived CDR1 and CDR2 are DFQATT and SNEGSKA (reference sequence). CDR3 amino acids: CSAREGNYNSPLHF. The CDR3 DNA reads TGCAGTGCTAGAGAGGGGAACTATAATTCACCCCTCCACTTT.

The CDR3 DNA reads as TGCAGGATTTCAGGGGGGAGCGGGGGCAACTACAATGAGCAGTTCTTC. Residues: CRISGGSGGNYNEQFF. V and J are TRBV20-1 and TRBJ2-1; perhaps TRBD2 as D (8 bases). The germline V gene encodes CDR1 DFQATT and CDR2 SNEGSKA (reference sequence). The CDR3 runs to 16 residues.

Written as DNA, the CDR3 is TGTGCCAGCAGCAGCCCAGGACGGCCACAAGAGACCCAGTACTTC. This sequence encodes CASSSPGRPQETQYF. The J gene is TRBJ2-5, the V gene TRBV5-6, with D unclear. This CDR3 spans 15 amino acids. Trimming pared 4 bases from V and 2 bases from J, leaving 15 bases between. CDR1 is SGHDT and CDR2 is YYEEEE in the germline V gene.

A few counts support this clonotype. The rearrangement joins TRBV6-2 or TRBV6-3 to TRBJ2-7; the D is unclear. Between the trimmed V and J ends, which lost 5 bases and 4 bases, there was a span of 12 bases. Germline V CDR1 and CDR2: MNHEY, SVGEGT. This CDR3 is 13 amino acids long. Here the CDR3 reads CASSQTRRYEQYF. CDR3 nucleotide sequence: TGTGCCAGCAGTCAGACCAGACGGTACGAGCAGTACTTC.

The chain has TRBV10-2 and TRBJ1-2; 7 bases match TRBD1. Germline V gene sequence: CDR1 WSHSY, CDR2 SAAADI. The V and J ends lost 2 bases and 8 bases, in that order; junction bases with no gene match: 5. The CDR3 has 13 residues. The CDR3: CASSETGAGGYTF. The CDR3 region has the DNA TGCGCCAGCAGTGAGACAGGGGCCGGGGGCTACACCTTC.

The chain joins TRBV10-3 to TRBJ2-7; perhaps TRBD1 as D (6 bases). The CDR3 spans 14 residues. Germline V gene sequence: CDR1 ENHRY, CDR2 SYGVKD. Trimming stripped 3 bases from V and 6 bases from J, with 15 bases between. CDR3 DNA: TGTGCCATCAGTGAATTTGGGACAAATGGCGAGCAGTACTTC. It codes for CAISEFGTNGEQYF.

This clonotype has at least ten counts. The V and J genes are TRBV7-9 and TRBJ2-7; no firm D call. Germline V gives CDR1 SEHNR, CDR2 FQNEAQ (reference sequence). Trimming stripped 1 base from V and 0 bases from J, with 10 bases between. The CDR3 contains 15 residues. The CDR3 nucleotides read TGTGCCAGCAGCTTAGGATCCCCGGACTCCTACGAGCAGTACTTC. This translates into CASSLGSPDSYEQYF. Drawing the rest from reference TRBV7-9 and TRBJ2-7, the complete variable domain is DTGVSQNPRHKITKRGQNVTFRCDPISEHNRLYWYRQTLGQGPEFLTYFQNEAQLEKSRLLSDRFSAERPKGSFSTLEIQRTEQGDSAMYLCASSLGSPDSYEQYFGPGTRLTVT.

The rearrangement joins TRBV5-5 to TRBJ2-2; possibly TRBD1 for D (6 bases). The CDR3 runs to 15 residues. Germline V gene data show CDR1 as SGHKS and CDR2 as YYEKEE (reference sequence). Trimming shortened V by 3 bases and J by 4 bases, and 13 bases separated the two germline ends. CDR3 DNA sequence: TGTGCCAGCAGCTCGACAGGTTGGGGCACCGGGGAGCTGTTTTTT. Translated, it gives CASSSTGWGTGELFF.

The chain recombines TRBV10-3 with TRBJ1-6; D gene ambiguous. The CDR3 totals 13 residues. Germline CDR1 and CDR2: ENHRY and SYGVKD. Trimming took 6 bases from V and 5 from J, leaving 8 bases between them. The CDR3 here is CAISSRDNSPLHF. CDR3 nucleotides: TGTGCCATCAGCTCTAGGGATAATTCACCCCTCCACTTT.

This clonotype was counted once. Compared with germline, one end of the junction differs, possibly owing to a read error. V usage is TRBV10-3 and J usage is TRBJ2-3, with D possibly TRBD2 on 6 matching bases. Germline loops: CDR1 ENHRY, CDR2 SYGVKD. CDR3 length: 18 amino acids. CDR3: CAIKEEDDAGTSTETQYF. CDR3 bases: TGTGCCATCAAAGAAGAGGACGACGCCGGAACTAGCACAGAGACGCAGTATTTT.

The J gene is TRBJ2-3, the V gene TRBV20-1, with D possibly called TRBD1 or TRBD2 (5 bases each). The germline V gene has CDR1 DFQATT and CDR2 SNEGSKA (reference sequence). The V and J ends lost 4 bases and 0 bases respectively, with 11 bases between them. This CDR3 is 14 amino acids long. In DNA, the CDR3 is TGCAGTGCTATAGAGGGGAAGAGCACAGATACGCAGTATTTT. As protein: CSAIEGKSTDTQYF.

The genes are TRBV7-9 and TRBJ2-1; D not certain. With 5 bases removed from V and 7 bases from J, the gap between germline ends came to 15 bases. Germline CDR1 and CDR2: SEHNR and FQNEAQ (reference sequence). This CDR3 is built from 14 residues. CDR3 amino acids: CASSPLGMENEQFF. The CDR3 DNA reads TGTGCCAGCAGCCCACTGGGCATGGAGAATGAGCAGTTCTTC.

CDR3 protein: CASSPLGASLNTQYF. In DNA form, the CDR3 reads TGTGCCAGCAGCCCCCTCGGGGCCTCTTTGAATACGCAGTATTTT. The V call is TRBV7-9, the J call TRBJ2-3, with D perhaps TRBD1 or TRBD2 (5 bases each). Trimming shortened V by 5 bases and J by 7 bases, and 19 bases separated the two germline ends. Germline lookup yields CDR1 SEHNR and CDR2 FQNEAQ (reference sequence). The CDR3 has 15 amino acids.